Given below is one TCR beta chain in context. The V and J ends lost 7 bases and 0 bases respectively, with 15 bases between them. The CDR3 sequence is 14 residues long. The germline CDR1 and CDR2 sequences are SQVTM and ANQGSEA. The data stem from a study of blood T cell repertoires in COVID-19. At the level of the study: COVID-19 samples collected from the United States, Italy and Spain covered acute and convalescent phases.

The table came from immunoSEQ multiplex PCR; TCRdb's copy has only in-frame clones and leaves some out. The sample has 200,000 or so clones, 89% seen once. The sample consisted of peripheral blood. This receptor was taken from a man aged 60 to 75 who had recovered from COVID-19. J is TRBJ1-2 and V is TRBV29-1; possible D gene TRBD1, 6 bases. This CDR3 is CSASGDIPNYGYTF. DNA for the CDR3: TGCAGCGCCTCCGGGGACATTCCTAACTATGGCTACACCTTC.